Below, 17 T cell receptor beta chains from the same sample are listed, as sequenced in a study of early T cells in non-severe SARS-CoV-2 infection. One entry per CDR3 protein, called by TCRdb with MiXCR from the 5' RACE reads. The sample consists of 70,000 to 85,000 distinct CDR3 sequences, around 13% of them appearing once. Specimen: whole blood. The source is an adult who was a healthcare worker with PCR-confirmed SARS-CoV-2 infection or an uninfected control (not recorded which).

This clonotype was recorded many times. The chain joins TRBV18 to TRBJ1-6, with D possibly being TRBD1 (5 bases). CDR1 and CDR2 from the germline V gene are KGHSH and LQKENI. The CDR3 is made up of 14 amino acids. The V gene lost 2 bases and the J gene lost 10 bases, with 12 bases spanning the gap. The CDR3 DNA is TGTGCCAGCTCACCAACCCCAGGGTGGTCACCCCTCCACTTT. It translates to CASSPTPGWSPLHF.

This sequence joins TRBV28 and TRBJ2-3; D is undetermined. Deletions cut 5 bases from V and 6 bases from J, with 9 bases between. The CDR3 has 12 amino acids. Germline V lookup: CDR1 MDHEN, CDR2 SYDVKM. For the CDR3, the DNA is TGTGCCAGCAGTATCTCCGGGGATACGCAGTATTTT. Its translation: CASSISGDTQYF.

The V and J genes are TRBV7-2 and TRBJ2-7, with TRBD2 matching over 9 bases. Trimming at V came to 1 base and at J to 3 bases, leaving 4 bases not matched to a gene. CDR1 is SGHTA and CDR2 is FQGNSA in the germline V gene. There are 15 residues in the CDR3. The CDR3 region has the DNA TGTGCCAGCAGCTTAGGTAGCGGGGGAGGCTACGAGCAGTACTTC. It specifies CASSLGSGGGYEQYF.

This clonotype was observed a few times. The V call is TRBV6-4, the J call TRBJ2-3; TRBD2 is a possible D gene (5 bases). CDR3 size: 14 residues. CDR1 is MRHNA, CDR2 SNTAGT, per germline. V was clipped by 7 bases and J by 2 bases, with 13 bases between them. This chain's CDR3 is CASTGPGYTDTQYF. Written as DNA, the CDR3 is TGTGCCAGCACTGGTCCGGGATACACAGATACGCAGTATTTT.

This clonotype was recorded at least ten times. J is TRBJ2-3 and V is TRBV20-1; the match to TRBD1 covers 11 bases. The CDR3 sequence is 14 residues long. CDR1 is DFQATT and CDR2 is SNEGSKA in the germline V gene (reference sequence). The ends lost 2 bases at V and 3 bases at J; junction bases unmatched: 1. This CDR3 is CSARRDRGTDTQYF. The CDR3, as DNA: TGCAGTGCTAGAAGGGACAGGGGGACAGATACGCAGTATTTT.

The chain carries TRBV10-1 and TRBJ2-1; the D gene is possibly TRBD1 (6 bases). Trimming took 6 bases from V and 9 from J, leaving 12 bases between them. The germline CDR1 and CDR2 sequences are WNHNN and SYGVQD (reference sequence). CDR3 length equals 12 residues. In nucleotides, the CDR3 is TGCGCCAGCAGGGACAGAGAGGGTGAGCAGTTCTTC. Its protein product is CASRDREGEQFF.

This clonotype was detected ten times or more. This chain joins TRBV6-2 or TRBV6-3 and TRBJ2-7; TRBD1 matches at 8 bases. Trimming at V came to 0 bases and at J to 5 bases, leaving 9 bases not matched to a gene. CDR3 size: 16 residues. CDR1 MNHEY and CDR2 SVGEGT come from the germline V gene. The CDR3 DNA is TGTGCCAGCAGTTACTCCCGACAGGGGATGAGGGACGAGCAGTACTTC. It is translated as CASSYSRQGMRDEQYF.

In this sample, this clonotype turned up a few times. The chain has TRBV28 and TRBJ1-5; 8 bases align to TRBD1. The CDR3 is 13 amino acids. J gave up 7 bases and V 4 bases, and 3 bases lay outside the gene matches. CDR1 is MDHEN, CDR2 SYDVKM, per germline. The CDR3 sequence: CASSWTGPQPQHF. CDR3 DNA sequence: TGTGCCAGCAGTTGGACAGGGCCACAGCCCCAGCATTTT.

This clonotype was seen at least ten times. The rearrangement uses TRBV7-3 and TRBJ2-1, with D perhaps given as TRBD1 or TRBD2 (6 bases each). Germline values: CDR1 SGHTA, CDR2 FQGTGA. V lost 3 bases to trimming and J lost 3 bases, with 12 bases between them. The CDR3 runs to 15 residues. Written as DNA, the CDR3 is TGTGCCAGCAGCTTCGGGGGCTCCATCTACAATGAGCAGTTCTTC. Translating it yields CASSFGGSIYNEQFF.

This clonotype appeared a single time. The V gene is TRBV7-2, the J gene TRBJ2-3; TRBD1 matches 11 bases. Germline values: CDR1 SGHTA, CDR2 FQGNSA. V shed 2 bases, J shed 5 bases, and the junction held 3 bases outside the gene matches. This CDR3 spans 15 amino acids. The CDR3 loop reads CASSLMGQGVDTQYF. The CDR3 DNA sequence: TGTGCCAGCAGCTTAATGGGACAGGGGGTAGATACGCAGTATTTT.

This clonotype was picked up a small number of times. CDR3 DNA: TGTGCCAGCAGCAAGGGACAGATTGAAACCGGGGAGCTGTTTTTT. As protein: CASSKGQIETGELFF. The rearrangement joins TRBV7-2 to TRBJ2-2; 7 nucleotides match TRBD1. CDR3 length: 15 residues. V lost 5 bases to trimming and J lost 5 bases; unmatched junction nucleotides: 8. Germline V gene lookup returns CDR1 SGHTA and CDR2 FQGNSA.

The chain links TRBV5-1 to TRBJ2-2, with TRBD2 matching 9 bases. The V segment lost 3 bases and the J segment 0 bases; nucleotides outside the gene matches: 3. The CDR3 is 16 amino acids. Germline V gene data show CDR1 as SGHRS and CDR2 as YFSETQ. The CDR3 bases are TGCGCCAGCAGCTCCTTAGCGGGGGCGAACACCGGGGAGCTGTTTTTT. Translating it yields CASSSLAGANTGELFF.

In its sample, this clonotype was seen a few times. This chain joins TRBV7-2 and TRBJ2-3, with D unresolved. Trimming stripped 6 bases from V and 0 bases from J, with 13 bases between. Germline loops: CDR1 SGHTA, CDR2 FQGNSA. This CDR3 contains 15 residues. CDR3 in DNA: TGTGCCAGCAGTCCCCCCCAGCAAAGCACAGATACGCAGTATTTT. This encodes CASSPPQQSTDTQYF.

This clonotype was seen more than once but under ten times. The CDR3: CAWSVRGGQPQHF. The CDR3 coding sequence is TGTGCCTGGAGTGTACGTGGAGGGCAGCCCCAGCATTTT. The chain recombines TRBV30 with TRBJ1-5; no firm D call. This CDR3 is 13 amino acids long. Trimming removed 0 bases at V and 7 bases at J, with 10 bases between. Per the germline V gene, CDR1 is GTSNPN and CDR2 is SVGIG (reference sequence).

The sample holds a few counts of this clonotype. The rearrangement uses TRBV4-1 and TRBJ1-3; the D is unclear. The CDR3 sequence is 14 residues long. Germline V gene sequence: CDR1 MGHRA, CDR2 YSYEKL. The V end was cut by 0 bases, the J end by 3 bases, with 6 bases between. CDR3 DNA sequence: TGCGCCAGCAGCCAAGATGGCGGTGGAAACACCATATATTTT. Protein: CASSQDGGGNTIYF.

This clonotype appeared a few times. CDR3 DNA sequence: TGTGCCAGCTCCCTGGGGGGACCGGGGGGCGAGCAGTACTTC. It codes for CASSLGGPGGEQYF. The J gene is TRBJ2-7, the V gene TRBV27, with 7 bases matching TRBD2. The CDR3 spans 14 residues. Unmatched junction bases numbered 13, after V lost 8 bases and J lost 6 bases. CDR1 and CDR2 (germline): MNHEY, SMNVEV (reference sequence).

This rearrangement joins TRBV3-1 to TRBJ1-4; D call uncertain. This CDR3 is 15 amino acids long. Germline V gene data show CDR1 as LGHDT and CDR2 as YNNKEL (reference sequence). Trimming took off 1 base at V and 7 bases at J, with 13 bases between the two ends. This CDR3 reads CASSQGKTASEKLFF. The CDR3 DNA reads as TGTGCCAGCAGCCAAGGCAAGACGGCGAGTGAAAAACTGTTTTTT.